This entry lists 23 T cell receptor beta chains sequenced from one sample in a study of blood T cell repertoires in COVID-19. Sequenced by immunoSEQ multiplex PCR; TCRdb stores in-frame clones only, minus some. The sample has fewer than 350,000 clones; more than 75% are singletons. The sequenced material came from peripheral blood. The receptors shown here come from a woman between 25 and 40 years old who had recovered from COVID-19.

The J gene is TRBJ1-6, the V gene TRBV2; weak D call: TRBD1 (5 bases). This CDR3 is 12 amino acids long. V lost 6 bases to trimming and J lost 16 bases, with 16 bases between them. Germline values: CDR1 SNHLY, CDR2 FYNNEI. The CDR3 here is CASSEPAGPLHF. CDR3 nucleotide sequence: TGTGCCAGCAGCGAGCCCGCAGGGCCGCTCCACTTT.

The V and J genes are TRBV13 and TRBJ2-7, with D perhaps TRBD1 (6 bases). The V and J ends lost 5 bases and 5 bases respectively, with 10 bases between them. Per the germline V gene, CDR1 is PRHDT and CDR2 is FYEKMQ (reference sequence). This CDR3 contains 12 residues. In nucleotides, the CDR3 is TGTGCCAGCAGCCTCAGGGGCCACGAGCAGTACTTC. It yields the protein CASSLRGHEQYF.

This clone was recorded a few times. The chain's CDR3 is CASSRGTPQREQYF. The DNA of the CDR3 is TGTGCCAGCAGTCGCGGGACGCCCCAAAGGGAGCAGTACTTC. J is TRBJ2-7 and V is TRBV6-2 or TRBV6-3, with D tentatively TRBD2 (6 bases). From germline, CDR1 is MNHEY and CDR2 SVGEGT. The V and J ends lost 5 bases and 7 bases respectively, with 18 bases between them. This CDR3 comprises 14 residues.

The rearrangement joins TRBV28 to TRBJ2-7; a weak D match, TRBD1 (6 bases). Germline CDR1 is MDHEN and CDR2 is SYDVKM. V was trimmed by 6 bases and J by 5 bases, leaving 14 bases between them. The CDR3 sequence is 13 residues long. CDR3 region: CASRGGGLDEQYF. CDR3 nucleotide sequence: TGTGCCAGCAGGGGTGGGGGCCTCGACGAGCAGTACTTC.

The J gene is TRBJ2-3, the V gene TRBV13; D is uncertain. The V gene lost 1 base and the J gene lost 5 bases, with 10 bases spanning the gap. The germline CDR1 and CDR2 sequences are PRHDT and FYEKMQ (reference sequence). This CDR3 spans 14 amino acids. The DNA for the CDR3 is TGTGCCAGCAGCTTAGATCTTGCCGGAGATACGCAGTATTTT. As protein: CASSLDLAGDTQYF.

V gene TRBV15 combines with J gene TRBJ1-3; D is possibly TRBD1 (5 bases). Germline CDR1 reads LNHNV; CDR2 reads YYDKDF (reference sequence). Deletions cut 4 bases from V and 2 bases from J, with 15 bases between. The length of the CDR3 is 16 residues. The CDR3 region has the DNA TGTGCCACCAGCATAGCCCCGGGGGGGACTGGAAACACCATATATTTT. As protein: CATSIAPGGTGNTIYF.

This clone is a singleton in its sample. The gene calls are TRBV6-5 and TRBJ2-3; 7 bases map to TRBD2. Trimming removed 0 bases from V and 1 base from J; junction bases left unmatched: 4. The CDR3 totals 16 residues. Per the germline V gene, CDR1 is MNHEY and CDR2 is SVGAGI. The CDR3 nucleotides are TGTGCCAGCAGTTACTCGAGTGGGGGGGGCACAGATACGCAGTATTTT. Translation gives CASSYSSGGGTDTQYF.

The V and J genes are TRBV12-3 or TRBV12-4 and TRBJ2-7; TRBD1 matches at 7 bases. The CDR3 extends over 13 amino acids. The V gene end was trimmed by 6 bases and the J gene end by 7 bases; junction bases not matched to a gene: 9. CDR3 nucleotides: TGTGCCAGCAGCTTAACAGGGGCGGCAGAGCAGTACTTC. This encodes CASSLTGAAEQYF.

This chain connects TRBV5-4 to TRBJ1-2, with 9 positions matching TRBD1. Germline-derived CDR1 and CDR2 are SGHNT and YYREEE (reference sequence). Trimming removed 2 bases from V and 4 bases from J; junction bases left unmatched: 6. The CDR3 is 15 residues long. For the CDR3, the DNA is TGTGCCAGCAGCTTATCGACAGGGGGACGCTATGGCTACACCTTC. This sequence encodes CASSLSTGGRYGYTF.

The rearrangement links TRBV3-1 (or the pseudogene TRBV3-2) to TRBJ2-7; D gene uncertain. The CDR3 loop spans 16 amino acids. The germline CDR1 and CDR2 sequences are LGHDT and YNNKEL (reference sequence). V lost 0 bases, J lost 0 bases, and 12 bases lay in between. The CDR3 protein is CASSQDQKRSSYEQYF. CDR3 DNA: TGTGCCAGCAGCCAAGACCAAAAACGTAGCTCCTACGAGCAGTACTTC.

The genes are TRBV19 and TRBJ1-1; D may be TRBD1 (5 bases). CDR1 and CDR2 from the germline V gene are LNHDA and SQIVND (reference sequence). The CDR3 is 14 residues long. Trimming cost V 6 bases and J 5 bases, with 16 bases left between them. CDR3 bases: TGTGCCAGTAGACCCGGGACTTGGGAGACTGAAGCTTTCTTT. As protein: CASRPGTWETEAFF.

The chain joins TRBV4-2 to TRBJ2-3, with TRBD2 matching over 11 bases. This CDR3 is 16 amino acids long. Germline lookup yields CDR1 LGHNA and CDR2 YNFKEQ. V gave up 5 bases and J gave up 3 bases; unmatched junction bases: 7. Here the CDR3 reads CASSFISGGETDTQYF. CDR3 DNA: TGTGCCAGCAGCTTCATTAGCGGGGGGGAAACAGATACGCAGTATTTT.

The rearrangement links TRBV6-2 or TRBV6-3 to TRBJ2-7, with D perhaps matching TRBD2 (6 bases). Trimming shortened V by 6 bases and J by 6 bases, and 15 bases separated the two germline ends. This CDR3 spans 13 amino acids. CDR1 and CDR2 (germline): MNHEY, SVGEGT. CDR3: CASSVGPTSEQYF. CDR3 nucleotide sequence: TGTGCCAGCAGCGTGGGACCGACTAGCGAGCAGTACTTC.

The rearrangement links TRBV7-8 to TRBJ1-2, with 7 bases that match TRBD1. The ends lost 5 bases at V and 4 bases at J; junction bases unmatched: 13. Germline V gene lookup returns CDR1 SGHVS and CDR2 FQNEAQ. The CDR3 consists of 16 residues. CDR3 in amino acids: CASSPQEGAGIYGYTF. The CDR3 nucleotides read TGTGCCAGCAGCCCGCAGGAGGGGGCCGGCATCTATGGCTACACCTTC.

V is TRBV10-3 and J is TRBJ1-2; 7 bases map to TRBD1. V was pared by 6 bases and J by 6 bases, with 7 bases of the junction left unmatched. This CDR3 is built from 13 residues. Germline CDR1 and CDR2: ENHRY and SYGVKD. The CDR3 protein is CAIRTTGSNGYTF. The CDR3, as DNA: TGTGCCATCAGGACGACAGGGAGTAATGGCTACACCTTC.

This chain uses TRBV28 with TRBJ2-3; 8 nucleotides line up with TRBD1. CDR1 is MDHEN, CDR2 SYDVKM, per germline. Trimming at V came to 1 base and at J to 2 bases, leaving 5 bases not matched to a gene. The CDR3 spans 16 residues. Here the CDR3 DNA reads TGTGCCAGCAGTTTATCCGGGGACAGGATCACAGATACGCAGTATTTT. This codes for CASSLSGDRITDTQYF.

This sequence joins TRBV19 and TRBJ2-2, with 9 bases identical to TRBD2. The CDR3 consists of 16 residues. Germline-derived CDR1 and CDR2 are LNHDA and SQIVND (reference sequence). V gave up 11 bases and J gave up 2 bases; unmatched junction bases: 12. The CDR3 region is CASTRLADVNTGELFF. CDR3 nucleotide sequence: TGTGCCTCCACCCGACTAGCGGATGTTAACACCGGGGAGCTGTTTTTT.

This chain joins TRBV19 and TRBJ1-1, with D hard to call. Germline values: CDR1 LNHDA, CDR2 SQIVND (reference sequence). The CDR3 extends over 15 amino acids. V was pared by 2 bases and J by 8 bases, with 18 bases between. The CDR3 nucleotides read TGTGCCAGTAGTATAATGATCGTCCGCTCAGCGGAAGCTTTCTTT. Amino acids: CASSIMIVRSAEAFF.

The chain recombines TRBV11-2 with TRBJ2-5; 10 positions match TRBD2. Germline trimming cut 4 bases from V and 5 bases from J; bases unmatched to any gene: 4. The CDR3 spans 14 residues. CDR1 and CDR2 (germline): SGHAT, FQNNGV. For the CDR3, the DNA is TGTGCCAGCAGCTCTAGCGGGAGTGGGGAGACCCAGTACTTC. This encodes CASSSSGSGETQYF.

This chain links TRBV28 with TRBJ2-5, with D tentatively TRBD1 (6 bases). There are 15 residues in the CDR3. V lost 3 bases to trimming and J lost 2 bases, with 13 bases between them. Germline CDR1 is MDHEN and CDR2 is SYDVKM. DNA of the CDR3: TGTGCCAGCAGTTTCAGGGGAAATATTCAAGAGACCCAGTACTTC. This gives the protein CASSFRGNIQETQYF.

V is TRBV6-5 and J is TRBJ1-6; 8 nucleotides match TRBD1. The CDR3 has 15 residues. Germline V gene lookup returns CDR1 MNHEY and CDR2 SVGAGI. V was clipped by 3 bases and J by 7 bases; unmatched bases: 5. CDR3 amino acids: CASSYQGAGNSPLHF. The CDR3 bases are TGTGCCAGCAGTTATCAGGGGGCTGGGAATTCACCCCTCCACTTT.

As DNA, the CDR3 is TGTGCCAGCAGCTTAGAGGGGACAGGGTACGAAAAACTGTTTTTT. Translation: CASSLEGTGYEKLFF. The V and J genes are TRBV7-2 and TRBJ1-4; 9 bases map to TRBD1. This CDR3 is built from 15 residues. Trimming took 1 base from V and 8 from J; bases not matched to a gene: 5. The germline CDR1 and CDR2 sequences are SGHTA and FQGNSA.

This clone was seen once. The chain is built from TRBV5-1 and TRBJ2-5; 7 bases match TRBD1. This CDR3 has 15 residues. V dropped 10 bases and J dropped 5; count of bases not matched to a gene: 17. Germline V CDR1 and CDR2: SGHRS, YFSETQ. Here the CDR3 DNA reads TGCGCCTCGACCCCCCCAGAGGGGGCTCAGGAGACCCAGTACTTC. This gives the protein CASTPPEGAQETQYF.